This passage covers 3 T cell receptor beta chains from one sample sequenced in a study of read filtering for tumor transcriptome and immune sequencing. Molecular barcoded adaptors covering alpha/delta and beta/gamma chains were used on 400 to 450 ng RNA. From the reads, TCRdb called clonotypes with MiXCR, one entry per CDR3 protein. In the table there are some 40,000 distinct CDR3 sequences, around 15% of which are singletons. Source material: a population of CD138-negative cells sorted from bone marrow. The receptors originated from a donor at least 40 years old with multiple myeloma.

About this clonotype itself: Its ends do not fully match the called genes, so a read error is possible. This chain uses TRBV12-3 or TRBV12-4 with TRBJ2-2; 7 bases map to TRBD1. The CDR3 is made up of 14 amino acids. The chain's CDR3 is CASSPGQIEGELFF. The CDR3 nucleotides read TGTGCCAGCAGTCCGGGACAGATAGAAGGGGAGCTGTTCTTT.

Within the sample, this clonotype is medium-sized (0.01 to 0.1%). A junction end diverges from the germline sequence, so it may reflect a read error. The V call is TRBV5-1, the J call TRBJ1-1; tentative D call: TRBD1 (6 bases). The germline CDR1 and CDR2 sequences are SGHRS and YFSETQ. This CDR3 spans 13 amino acids. The DNA for the CDR3 is TGTGCCAGCGGAAGGGACATGAACACTGAAGCTTTCTTT. The encoded protein is CASGRDMNTEAFF. Variable domain in full (rest from reference TRBV5-1 and TRBJ1-1): KAGVTQTPRYLIKTRGQQVTLSCSPISGHRSVSWYQQTPGQGLQFLFEYFSETQRNKGNFPGRFSGRQFSNSRSEMNVSTLELGDSALYLCASGRDMNTEAFFGQGTRLTVV.

Comment on this clonotype: This may stem from a read error, because a much larger clone lies one nucleotide away. The conserved closing phenylalanine or tryptophan is absent in this CDR3, likely reflecting a read error. The gene calls are TRBV4-3 and TRBJ2-1; D unclear. Germline CDR1 LGHNA, CDR2 YSLEER. The length of the CDR3 is 15 residues. The CDR3 DNA sequence: TGCGCCAGCAGCCAAGACCTAGTCCCCTATAATGAGCAGTTCCTC. Its translation is CASSQDLVPYNEQFL.